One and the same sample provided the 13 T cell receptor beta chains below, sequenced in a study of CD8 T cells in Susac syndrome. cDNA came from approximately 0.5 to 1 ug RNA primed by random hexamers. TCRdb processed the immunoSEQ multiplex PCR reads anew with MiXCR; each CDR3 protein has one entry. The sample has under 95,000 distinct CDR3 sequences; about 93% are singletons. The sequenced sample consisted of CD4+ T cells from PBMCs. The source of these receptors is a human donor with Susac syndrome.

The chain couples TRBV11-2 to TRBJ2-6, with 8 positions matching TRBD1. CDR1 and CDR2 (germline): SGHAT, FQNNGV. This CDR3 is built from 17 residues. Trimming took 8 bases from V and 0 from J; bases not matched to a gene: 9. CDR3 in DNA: TGTGCCAGCGGCCGCGGCAGGGGGCTCTCTGGGGCCAACGTCCTGACTTTC. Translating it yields CASGRGRGLSGANVLTF. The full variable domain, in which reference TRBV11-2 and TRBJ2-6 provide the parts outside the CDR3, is EAGVAQSPRYKIIEKRQSVAFWCNPISGHATLYWYQQILGQGPKLLIQFQNNGVVDDSQLPKDRFSAERLKGVDSTLKIQPAKLEDSAVYLCASGRGRGLSGANVLTFGAGSRLTVL.

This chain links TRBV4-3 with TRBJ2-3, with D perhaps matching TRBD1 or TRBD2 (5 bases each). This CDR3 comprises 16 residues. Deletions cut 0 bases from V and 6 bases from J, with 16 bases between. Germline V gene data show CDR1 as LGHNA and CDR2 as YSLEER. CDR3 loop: CASSQDQGVFRDTQYF. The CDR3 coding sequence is TGCGCCAGCAGCCAAGACCAGGGAGTTTTTCGGGATACGCAGTATTTT.

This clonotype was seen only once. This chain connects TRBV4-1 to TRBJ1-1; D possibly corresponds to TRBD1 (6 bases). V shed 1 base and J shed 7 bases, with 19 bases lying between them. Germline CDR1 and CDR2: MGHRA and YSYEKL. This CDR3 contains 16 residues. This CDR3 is CASSQGGRGKQNEAFF. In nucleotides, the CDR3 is TGCGCCAGCAGCCAAGGCGGCAGGGGTAAACAGAATGAAGCTTTCTTT.

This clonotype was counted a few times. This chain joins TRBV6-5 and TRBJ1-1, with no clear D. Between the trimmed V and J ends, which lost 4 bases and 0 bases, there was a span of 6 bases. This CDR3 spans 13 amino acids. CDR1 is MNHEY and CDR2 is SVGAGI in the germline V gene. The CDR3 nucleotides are TGTGCCAGCAGTTCGGAGGTGAACACTGAAGCTTTCTTT. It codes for CASSSEVNTEAFF.

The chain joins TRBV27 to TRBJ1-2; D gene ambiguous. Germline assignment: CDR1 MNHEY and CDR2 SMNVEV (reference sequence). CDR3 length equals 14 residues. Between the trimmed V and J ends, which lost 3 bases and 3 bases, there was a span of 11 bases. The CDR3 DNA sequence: TGTGCCAGCAGTTTCGGCCCCGAGGACTATGGCTACACCTTC. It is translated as CASSFGPEDYGYTF.

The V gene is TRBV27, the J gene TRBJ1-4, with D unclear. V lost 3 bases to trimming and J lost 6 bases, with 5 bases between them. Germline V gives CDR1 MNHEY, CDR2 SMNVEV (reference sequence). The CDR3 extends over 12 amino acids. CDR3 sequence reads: CASSFRHEKLFF. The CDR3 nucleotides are TGTGCCAGCAGTTTCCGTCATGAAAAACTGTTTTTT.

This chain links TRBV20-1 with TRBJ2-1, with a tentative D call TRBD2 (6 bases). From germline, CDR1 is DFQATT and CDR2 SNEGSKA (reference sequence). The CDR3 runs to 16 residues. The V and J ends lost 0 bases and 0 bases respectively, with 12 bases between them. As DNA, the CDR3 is TGCAGTGCTAGAGATCTGGCGGGGACCTCCTACAATGAGCAGTTCTTC. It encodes CSARDLAGTSYNEQFF.

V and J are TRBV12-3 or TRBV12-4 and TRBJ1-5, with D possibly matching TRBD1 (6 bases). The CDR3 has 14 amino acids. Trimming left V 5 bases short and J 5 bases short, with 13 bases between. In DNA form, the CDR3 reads TGTGCCAGCAGTCTATCAGGGGAGGATCAGCCCCAGCATTTT. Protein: CASSLSGEDQPQHF.

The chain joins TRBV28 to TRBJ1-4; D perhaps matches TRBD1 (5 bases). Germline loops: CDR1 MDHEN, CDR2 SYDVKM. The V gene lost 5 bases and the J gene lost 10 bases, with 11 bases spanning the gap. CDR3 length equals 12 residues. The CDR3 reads CASSHGGAKLFF. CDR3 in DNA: TGTGCCAGCAGTCACGGGGGTGCAAAACTGTTTTTT.

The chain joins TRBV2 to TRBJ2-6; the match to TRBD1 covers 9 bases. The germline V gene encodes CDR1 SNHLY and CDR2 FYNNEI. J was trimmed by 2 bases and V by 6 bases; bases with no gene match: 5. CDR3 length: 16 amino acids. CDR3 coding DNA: TGTGCCAGCAGCGAACGGACAGGGGCTGGGGCCAACGTCCTGACTTTC. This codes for CASSERTGAGANVLTF.

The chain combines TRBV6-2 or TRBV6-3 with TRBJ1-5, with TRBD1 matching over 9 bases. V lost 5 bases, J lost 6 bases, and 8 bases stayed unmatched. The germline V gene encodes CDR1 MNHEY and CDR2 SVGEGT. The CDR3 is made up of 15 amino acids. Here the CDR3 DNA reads TGTGCCAGCAGTCCCTGGACAGGGGCTAGTCAGCCCCAGCATTTT. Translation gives CASSPWTGASQPQHF.

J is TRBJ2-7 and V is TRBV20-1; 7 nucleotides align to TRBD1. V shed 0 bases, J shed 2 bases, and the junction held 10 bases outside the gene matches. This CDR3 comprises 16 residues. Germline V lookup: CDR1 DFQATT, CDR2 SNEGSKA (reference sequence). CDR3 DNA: TGCAGTGCTAGAGATCGGGCGCGGCAGGGGGCCTACGAGCAGTACTTC. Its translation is CSARDRARQGAYEQYF.

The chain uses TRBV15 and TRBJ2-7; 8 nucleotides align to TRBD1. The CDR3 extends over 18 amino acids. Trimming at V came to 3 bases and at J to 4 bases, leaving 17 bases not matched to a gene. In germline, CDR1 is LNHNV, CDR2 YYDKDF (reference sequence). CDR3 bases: TGTGCCACCAGCAGGGACCGCCCCCTGGCAGGGGGCCCGTACGAGCAGTACTTC. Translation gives CATSRDRPLAGGPYEQYF.